This T cell receptor beta chain was obtained from a study of cytomegalovirus exposure and HLA in healthy donors. General study points: Cytomegalovirus association was listed for about 160 TCR beta chains. Roughly uniform sequencing depth across donors was assumed, possibly incorrectly.

Germline loops: CDR1 SGDLS, CDR2 YYNGEE. The V and J ends lost 4 bases and 3 bases, in that order; junction bases with no gene match: 6. The CDR3 runs to 14 residues. Of note for this clone: Its specificity is unknown.

Donors in the study were healthy people who gave bone marrow. Researchers ran the PCR with 60 Vbeta and 13 Jbeta primers. Method: immunoSEQ multiplex PCR; TCRdb's copy keeps in-frame clones and lacks some. This sample has roughly 160,000 clones, with around 80% found just once. The gene calls are TRBV9 and TRBJ1-2, with TRBD1 identical over 7 bases. This TCR came from a man in his forties or fifties in good health and CMV-seronegative. The sample comprised PBMCs. CDR3 bases: TGTGCCAGCAGCCCCGGACAGGAGCACTATGGCTACACCTTC. This translates into CASSPGQEHYGYTF. The variable domain in full, with the rest retrieved from reference TRBV9 and TRBJ1-2, is DSGVTQTPKHLITATGQRVTLRCSPRSGDLSVYWYQQSLDQGLQFLIQYYNGEERAKGNILERFSAQQFPDLHSELNLSSLELGDSALYFCASSPGQEHYGYTFGSGTRLTVV.